This TCR beta chain was sequenced for a study of CD8+ T cells in alopecia areata. Whole-study results and caveats: Both scalp clonality and the expanded CD8+ clones among the top 100 showed a significant decrease with tofacitinib. For lesional scalp, especially alopecia totalis/universalis, clonality was higher than in normal scalp.

Sequencing relied on a cDNA template that was reverse transcribed from extracted RNA. TCRdb's table, derived via immunoSEQ multiplex PCR, lists solely in-frame clones and lacks some. The top ten hold almost 0.5% of the sample, which has about 200,000 clones, more than 30% seen once. V was trimmed by 5 bases and J by 5 bases, leaving 15 bases between them. CDR1 and CDR2 from the germline V gene are SGHAT and FQNNGV. The CDR3 sequence is 15 residues long. Treatment noted: oral pan-JAK inhibitor, 5-10 mg twice daily. Lesional scalp tissue (obtained by punch biopsy) and peripheral blood were collected from alopecia areata patients. Comment on this clone: Its antigen is not known.

The TCR sequence derives from a human donor with alopecia areata. The material was CD4+ T cells sorted from blood, obtained between weeks 30 and 35, from a patient treated with tofacitinib. V is TRBV11-2 and J is TRBJ2-2; D is possibly TRBD1 or TRBD2 (5 bases each). In DNA form, the CDR3 reads TGTGCCAGCAGCACCACCGGGACGGCTACCGGGGAGCTGTTTTTT. It yields the protein CASSTTGTATGELFF.